Listed below are T cell receptor beta chains from one sample, sequenced in a study of spatial heterogeneity in lung cancer. TCRdb used MiXCR to reprocess the 5' RACE reads, holding one entry per CDR3 protein. The table has 13,000 or so distinct CDR3 sequences, roughly 5.6% seen once. The sample here was lung tumor tissue, taken at surgery. The source is a male donor with early-stage non-small cell lung cancer. The CDR3 runs from the conserved cysteine through the conserved F or W. Each record gives: CDR3 protein, V gene, J gene.

CASSAGQNELFF	TRBV3-1	TRBJ2-2
CASTRGFSGANVLTF	TRBV27	TRBJ2-6
CSAMRQDSTPEAFF	TRBV20-1	TRBJ1-1
CASSFQGTDTEAFF	TRBV5-1	TRBJ1-1
CSALTTFHNEQFF	TRBV20-1	TRBJ2-1
CASSRLGPPYEQYF	TRBV28	TRBJ2-7
CASSEGPSPLHF	TRBV25-1	TRBJ1-6
CASSSQGWGTDTQYF	TRBV7-2	TRBJ2-3
CASSHASLQSNYGYTF	TRBV28	TRBJ1-2
CASSLSGTSSYEQYF	TRBV5-5	TRBJ2-7
CASSERGGFTYNEQFF	TRBV9	TRBJ2-1
CASSLYQGMAFF	TRBV28	TRBJ1-1
CASSLARDNTDTQYF	TRBV12-3/TRBV12-4	TRBJ2-3
CASSSYPGRNTEAFF	TRBV14	TRBJ1-1
CASSQDNRVFHSEKLFF	TRBV4-1	TRBJ1-4
CSARVRGDPESYEQYF	TRBV20-1	TRBJ2-7
CASSQEGRYAWGTEAFF	TRBV4-3	TRBJ1-1
CASSPYTDTQYF	TRBV18	TRBJ2-3
CASSDWGLQGEQFF	TRBV6-1	TRBJ2-1
CAIRDNSYEQYF	TRBV10-3	TRBJ2-7
CASSSDREWGSDEQYF	TRBV7-9	TRBJ2-7
CSARDRQGGDTQYF	TRBV20-1	TRBJ2-3
CASSVGPDNYNSPLHF	TRBV9	TRBJ1-6
CASSSWGSTGGSSYEQYF	TRBV5-1	TRBJ2-7
CASSPDPSSYNEQFF	TRBV5-6	TRBJ2-1
CASSTYTDTQYF	TRBV11-2	TRBJ2-3
CASSQGGASSGPPTDTQYF	TRBV4-3	TRBJ2-3
CASSWARQGSSNYGYTF	TRBV6-2/TRBV6-3	TRBJ1-2
CASSQGLAGALSTDTQYF	TRBV11-2	TRBJ2-3
CASSRGTGGDSPLHF	TRBV3-1	TRBJ1-6
CSAREGRLSSYNSPLHF	TRBV20-1	TRBJ1-6
CAISEAGTDTQYF	TRBV10-3	TRBJ2-3
CASSQGQSYGYTF	TRBV5-4	TRBJ1-2
CASSAKDGPYEQYF	TRBV14	TRBJ2-7
CASSQVLLAGEYGTDTQYF	TRBV4-3	TRBJ2-3
CATSSDPNSYEQYF	TRBV15	TRBJ2-7
CASSPGLAGVYEQYF	TRBV7-9	TRBJ2-7
CASSLENTGELFF	TRBV7-6	TRBJ2-2
CASSLFQDYSGNTIYF	TRBV7-6	TRBJ1-3
CASSLAGGLSEANEQFF	TRBV7-2	TRBJ2-1